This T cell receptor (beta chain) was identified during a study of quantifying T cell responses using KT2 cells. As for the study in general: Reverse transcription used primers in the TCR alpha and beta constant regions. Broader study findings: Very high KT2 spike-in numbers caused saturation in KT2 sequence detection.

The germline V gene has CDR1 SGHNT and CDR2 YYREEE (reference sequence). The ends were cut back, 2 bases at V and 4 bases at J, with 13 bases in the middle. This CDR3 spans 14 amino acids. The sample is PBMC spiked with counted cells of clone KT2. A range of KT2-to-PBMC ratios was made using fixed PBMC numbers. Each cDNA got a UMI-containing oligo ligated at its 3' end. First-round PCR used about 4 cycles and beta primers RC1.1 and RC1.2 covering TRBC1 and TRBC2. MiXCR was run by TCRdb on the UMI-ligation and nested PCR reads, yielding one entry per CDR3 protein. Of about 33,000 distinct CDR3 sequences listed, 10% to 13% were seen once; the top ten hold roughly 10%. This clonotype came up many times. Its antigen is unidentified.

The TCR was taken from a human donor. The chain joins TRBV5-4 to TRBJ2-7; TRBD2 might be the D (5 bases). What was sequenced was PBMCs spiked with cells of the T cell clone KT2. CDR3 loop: CASSFSEGAYEQYF. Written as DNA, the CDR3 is TGTGCCAGCAGCTTCTCAGAGGGAGCGTACGAGCAGTACTTC.